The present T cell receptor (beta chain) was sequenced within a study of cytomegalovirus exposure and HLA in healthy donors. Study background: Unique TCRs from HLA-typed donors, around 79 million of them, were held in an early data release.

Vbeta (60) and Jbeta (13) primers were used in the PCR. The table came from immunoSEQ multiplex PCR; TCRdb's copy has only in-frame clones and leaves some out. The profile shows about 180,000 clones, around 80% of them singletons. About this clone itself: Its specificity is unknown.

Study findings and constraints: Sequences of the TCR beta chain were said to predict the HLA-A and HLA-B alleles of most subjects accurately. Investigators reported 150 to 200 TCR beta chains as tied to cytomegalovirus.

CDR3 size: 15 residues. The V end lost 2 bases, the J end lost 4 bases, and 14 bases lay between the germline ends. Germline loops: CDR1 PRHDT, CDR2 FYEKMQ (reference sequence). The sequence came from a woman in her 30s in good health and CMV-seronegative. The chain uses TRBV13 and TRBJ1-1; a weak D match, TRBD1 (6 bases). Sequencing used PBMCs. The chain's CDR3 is CASSLTHRVGTEAFF. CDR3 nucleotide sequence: TGTGCCAGCAGCTTAACCCACAGGGTCGGCACTGAAGCTTTCTTT.